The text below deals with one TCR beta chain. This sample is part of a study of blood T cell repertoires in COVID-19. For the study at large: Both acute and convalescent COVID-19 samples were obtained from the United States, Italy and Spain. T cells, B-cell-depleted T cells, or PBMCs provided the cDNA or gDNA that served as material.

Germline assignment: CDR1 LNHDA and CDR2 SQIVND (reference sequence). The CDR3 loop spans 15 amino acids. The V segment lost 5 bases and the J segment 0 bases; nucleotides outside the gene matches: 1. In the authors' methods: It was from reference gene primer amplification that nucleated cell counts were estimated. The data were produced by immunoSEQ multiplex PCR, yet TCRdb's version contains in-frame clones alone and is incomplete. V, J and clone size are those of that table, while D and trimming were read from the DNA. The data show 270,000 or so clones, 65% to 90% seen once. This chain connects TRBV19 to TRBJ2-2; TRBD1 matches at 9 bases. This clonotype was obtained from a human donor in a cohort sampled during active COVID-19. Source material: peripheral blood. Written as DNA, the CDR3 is TGTGCCAGTAGTGGGGACAGGGCGAACACCGGGGAGCTGTTTTTT. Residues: CASSGDRANTGELFF.